This is a list of T cell receptor beta chains from one sample in a study of metastatic and nonmetastatic thyroid tumors. TCRdb reprocessed the PCR reads using MiXCR. The sample yields several thousand clones, under 20% seen once. Sequencing was carried out using adjacent normal tissue. These receptors originate from a female donor with papillary thyroid cancer or a benign thyroid nodule (not recorded which). Some clones in this sample may be carry-over from other donors' samples. The CDR3 runs from the conserved cysteine through the conserved F or W. Fields, in order: D gene, V gene, clone size, J gene, CDR3 DNA, CDR3 protein. D genes are given only for firm matches. Clone size is not always given. Where it is, it says once, few, many or a class for expanded clones.

>NA|TRBV5-1|large|TRBJ2-2
TGCGCCAGCAGCTTGACAGGGCCGAACACCGGGGAGCTGTTTTTT
CASSLTGPNTGELFF
>NA|TRBV9|many|TRBJ2-3
TGTGCCAGCAGCGGCCTCGGGCTAGGAGATACGCAGTATTTT
CASSGLGLGDTQYF
>NA|TRBV7-2|NA|TRBJ2-7
TGTGCCAGCAGCTCCCTCTACGAGCAGTACTTC
CASSSLYEQYF
>TRBD1|TRBV11-2|NA|TRBJ1-4
TGTGCCAGCAGCTGGACAGGGGTCTTTGAAAAACTGTTTTTT
CASSWTGVFEKLFF
>NA|TRBV6-1|few|TRBJ2-7
TGTGCCAGCAAGCAGATCGGAAGCTCCTACGAGCAGTACTTC
CASKQIGSSYEQYF
>TRBD1|TRBV30|medium-sized|TRBJ1-1
TGTGCCTGGAGGCGGGACAGCCTTATGAACACTGAAGCTTTCTTT
CAWRRDSLMNTEAFF
>TRBD1|TRBV6-1|NA|TRBJ2-5
TGTGCCAGCAGTGAAGCCTGGACCGGGACAGGGACGGCAAAAGAGACCCAGTACTTC
CASSEAWTGTGTAKETQYF
>TRBD2|TRBV20-1|medium-sized|TRBJ2-1
TGCAGTGCGGGGAGTCTAGCGGGATTCAATGAGCAGTTCTTC
CSAGSLAGFNEQFF
>NA|TRBV4-3|NA|TRBJ2-7
TGCGCCAGCAGCCAAGGGGTGCTCCCTACCTACGAGCAGTACTTC
CASSQGVLPTYEQYF
>TRBD2|TRBV7-2|many|TRBJ2-1
TGTGCCAGCAGCCCTAGCGGGAGAAGGGAGAATGAGCAGTTCTTC
CASSPSGRRENEQFF
>NA|TRBV20-1|NA|TRBJ1-5
TGCAGTGCTAGGGCAGGGATCAATCAGCCCCAGCATTTT
CSARAGINQPQHF
>NA|TRBV6-2/TRBV6-3|medium-sized|TRBJ1-5
TGTGCCAGCAGTTATTATAGCAATCAGCCCCAGCATTTT
CASSYYSNQPQHF
>NA|TRBV24-1|medium-sized|TRBJ2-7
TGTGCCACCAGTGATTGGGACAGCTTCTGGAGGGTTTCCTACGAGCAGTACTTC
CATSDWDSFWRVSYEQYF
>TRBD2|TRBV20-1|medium-sized|TRBJ2-3
TGCAGTGCTACTAGCGGGAGCACAGATACGCAGTATTTT
CSATSGSTDTQYF
>TRBD2|TRBV7-2|medium-sized|TRBJ2-1
TGTGCCAGCAGCTTATCCCGGACTAGCGGGGGGAGCTCCTACAATGAGCAGTTCTTC
CASSLSRTSGGSSYNEQFF
>NA|TRBV28|medium-sized|TRBJ1-2
TGTGCCAGCAGTTTCCATCGATTAGTCGAGTATGGCTACACCTTC
CASSFHRLVEYGYTF
>NA|TRBV2|NA|TRBJ2-3
TGTGCCAGCAGTGAAGGCCCCCCCGGTGTAGATACGCAGTATTTT
CASSEGPPGVDTQYF